This T cell receptor beta chain originates from a study of blood T cell repertoires in COVID-19 (dated by TCRdb to between 2020 and 2021). Context from the whole study: Samples covering the acute and convalescent phases of COVID-19 were provided by collaborators in the United States, Italy and Spain. The material from the prospective study consisted of cDNA or gDNA derived from T cells, B-cell-depleted T cells, or PBMCs. Deeply sampled blood TCRbeta repertoires from subjects exposed to, actively infected with, or recovered from COVID-19 were included in the dataset. A freely available public database, intended as a resource for researchers studying the immune response to SARS-CoV-2, is where the repertoires were released. The samples were drawn from two sources: the first 160 participants of the ongoing ImmuneRACE study, and fewer than 1,500 subjects contributed by 6 global collaborators. Nearly every sample came with metadata listing a de-identified subject ID, COVID-19 status, age in years and sex. Where HLA class I and class II types were available, the types were taken from metadata supplied by the sample provider, not from assay-based typing.

Ends trimmed: V by 4 bases, J by 9 bases; bases unmatched to a gene: 7. The CDR3 starts with the cysteine, ends with the phenylalanine, and has 15 residues. Here the CDR3 DNA is all that survives: 45 bases in frame from base 1. The germline V gene (reference sequence) sets CDR1 to LNHDA and CDR2 to SQIVND. The full study reports these points: The quantity of clinical and demographic metadata differed by source and by participant and was supplied without curation.

TCRbeta CDR3 regions were amplified from genomic DNA by means of the immunoSEQ Assay, a bias-controlled multiplex PCR. Under the source paper's analysis protocol: Nucleated cell counts per sample were estimated from amplification of reference gene primers within the assay. To quantify the absolute abundance of each unique TCRbeta CDR3 rearrangement, sequence reads were collapsed and filtered. For each sample, productive Simpson clonality was calculated as the square root of Simpson's diversity index across productive rearrangements. TCRdb took over this immuneACCESS table, retaining in-frame rearrangements with V and J assigned. Such tables are incomplete; in checked studies, under half of the missing clones stem from an unresolved V gene, and the remainder is unexplained. D and trimming come from the DNA, and the V and J calls and clone size come from that table. Here the sample has 210,000 or so clones; about 86% occur a single time. 1.5% of the sample goes to the ten largest clones.

Whole blood was collected in K2EDTA tubes by collaborating institutions according to the institutions' own protocols. Collaborator samples were shipped for TCRbeta analysis as frozen whole blood, isolated PBMCs, or DNA extracted from either sample type. Notes on this clone: Its antigen is still unknown. No base quality values were provided; no much bigger clone lies one nucleotide off.

This sequence was found in a man aged 18-30 years with active or convalescent COVID-19. The sequence joins TRBV19 to TRBJ1-5, with 12 bases aligning to TRBD1. The sequenced sample consisted of peripheral blood. The DNA sequence follows: TGTGCCAGTAGTACGCCGGGACAGGGGGCCCCGCCCCAGCATTTT. This is translated as CASSTPGQGAPPQHF.